These 11 T cell receptor beta chains share one sample of origin, sequenced in a study of blood T cells in healthy people across ages. For the second PCR, which ran for about 6 to 11 cycles, a sample-barcoded 5' primer and a J-beta primer mix were used. One entry per CDR3 protein, called by TCRdb with MiXCR from the 5' RACE reads. The sample yields around 800,000 distinct CDR3 sequences, roughly 50% seen once. Sequencing was done on a sample of blood. These receptors all stem from a man older than 75 in good health.

This clonotype was detected only a few times. The rearrangement joins TRBV6-5 to TRBJ2-7; 11 positions match TRBD2. The CDR3 length is 15 residues. CDR1 is MNHEY, CDR2 SVGAGI, per germline. The junction had 7 bases not matched to a gene; V was cut back by 6 bases and J by 3 bases. The CDR3: CASSPGLAADYEQYF. CDR3 DNA: TGTGCCAGCAGCCCGGGACTAGCGGCGGACTACGAGCAGTACTTC.

This clonotype was found a few times. The chain has TRBV4-2 and TRBJ2-7; D call uncertain. The CDR3 contains 16 residues. Per the germline V gene, CDR1 is LGHNA and CDR2 is YNFKEQ. The V end was cut by 4 bases, the J end by 4 bases, with 20 bases between. The CDR3 here is CASSPQQGSSSYEQYF. The CDR3 DNA reads as TGTGCCAGCAGCCCCCAACAAGGCAGTTCGTCATACGAGCAGTACTTC.

The V call is TRBV30, the J call TRBJ1-2, with 8 bases lining up with TRBD1. This CDR3 region has 14 residues. Trimming took 5 bases from V and 6 from J; bases not matched to a gene: 11. Germline loops: CDR1 GTSNPN, CDR2 SVGIG (reference sequence). CDR3 sequence (DNA): TGTGCCTGGGAAACCACGGGACAGGCTAATGGCTACACCTTC. This codes for CAWETTGQANGYTF.

This clonotype has just a few counts. The chain joins TRBV12-3 or TRBV12-4 to TRBJ2-5; no firm D call. Trimming took off 0 bases at V and 5 bases at J, with 10 bases between the two ends. The CDR3 contains 14 residues. The CDR3, as DNA: TGTGCCAGCAGTTTAGCGCAGATAATGGAGACCCAGTACTTC. Its translation is CASSLAQIMETQYF.

This clonotype has ten or more counts. The V call is TRBV2, the J call TRBJ1-2; D is perhaps TRBD1 (6 bases). CDR3 length equals 11 residues. Trimming left V 8 bases short and J 7 bases short, with 11 bases between. The germline V gene has CDR1 SNHLY and CDR2 FYNNEI. As DNA, the CDR3 is TGTGCCAGCCACAGGGTCGGTGGCTACACCTTC. Translated, it gives CASHRVGGYTF.

The chain employs TRBV2 and TRBJ2-7; no clear D. The germline V gene encodes CDR1 SNHLY and CDR2 FYNNEI. Trimming cost V 4 bases and J 6 bases, with 7 bases left between them. The CDR3 is 11 residues long. CDR3 amino acids: CASSGEFEQYF. The CDR3 nucleotides are TGTGCCAGCAGTGGGGAATTCGAGCAGTACTTC.

The V gene is TRBV27, the J gene TRBJ2-3; no clear D. Trimming removed 8 bases from V and 1 base from J, with 10 bases in between. CDR1 is MNHEY, CDR2 SMNVEV, per germline (reference sequence). The CDR3 has 13 amino acids. This chain's CDR3 is CASGLLGTDTQYF. CDR3 nucleotide sequence: TGTGCCAGCGGCCTTCTAGGCACAGATACGCAGTATTTT.

The V call is TRBV19, the J call TRBJ2-2; TRBD1 aligns across 7 bases. The junction had 9 bases not matched to a gene; V was cut back by 8 bases and J by 6 bases. The CDR3 length is 14 residues. Germline-derived CDR1 and CDR2 are LNHDA and SQIVND (reference sequence). The CDR3 protein is CASLGRGIAGELFF. The CDR3 coding sequence is TGTGCCAGTTTGGGCAGGGGGATCGCCGGGGAGCTGTTTTTT.

The chain combines TRBV10-3 with TRBJ2-2, with a weak D call TRBD1 (6 bases). Per the germline V gene, CDR1 is ENHRY and CDR2 is SYGVKD. The CDR3 loop spans 13 amino acids. Trimming removed 6 bases at V and 4 bases at J, with 9 bases between. CDR3 residues: CAIRGQPTGELFF. DNA of the CDR3: TGTGCCATCAGAGGACAGCCCACCGGGGAGCTGTTTTTT.

A few counts support this clonotype. The V gene is TRBV5-1, the J gene TRBJ2-5; 11 bases line up with TRBD2. The V segment lost 4 bases and the J segment 2 bases; nucleotides outside the gene matches: 7. CDR3 size: 16 residues. Germline values: CDR1 SGHRS, CDR2 YFSETQ. The CDR3 region has the DNA TGCGCCAGCAGCGTCTCCGGGACTAGCGGACAAGAGACCCAGTACTTC. Protein product: CASSVSGTSGQETQYF.

This chain links TRBV5-1 with TRBJ1-2; 9 bases match TRBD1. Looked up from germline, CDR1 is SGHRS and CDR2 is YFSETQ. This CDR3 spans 13 amino acids. V gave up 6 bases and J gave up 6 bases; unmatched junction bases: 6. CDR3 in amino acids: CASTRDRADGYTF. CDR3 DNA: TGCGCCAGCACGCGGGACAGGGCGGATGGCTACACCTTC.